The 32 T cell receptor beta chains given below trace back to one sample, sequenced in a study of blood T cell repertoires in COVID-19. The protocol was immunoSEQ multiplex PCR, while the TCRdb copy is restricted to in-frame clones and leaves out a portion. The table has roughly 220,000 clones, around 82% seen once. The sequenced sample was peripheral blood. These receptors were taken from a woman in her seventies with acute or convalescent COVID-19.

The CDR3 spells CASSLGLAYEQYF. CDR3 DNA: TGTGCCAGCAGTTTGGGACTAGCTTACGAGCAGTACTTC. The chain employs TRBV6-5 and TRBJ2-7; 9 nucleotides align to TRBD2. There are 13 residues in the CDR3. Trimming removed 4 bases from V and 4 bases from J; junction bases left unmatched: 2. From germline, CDR1 is MNHEY and CDR2 SVGAGI.

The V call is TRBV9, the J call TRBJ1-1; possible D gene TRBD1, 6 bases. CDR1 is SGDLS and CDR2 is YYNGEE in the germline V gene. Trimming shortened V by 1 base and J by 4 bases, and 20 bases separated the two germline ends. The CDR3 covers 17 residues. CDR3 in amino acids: CASSVPPGGAVGTEAFF. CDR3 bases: TGTGCCAGCAGCGTACCCCCTGGGGGCGCAGTGGGCACTGAAGCTTTCTTT. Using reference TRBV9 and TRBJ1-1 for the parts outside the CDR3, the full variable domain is DSGVTQTPKHLITATGQRVTLRCSPRSGDLSVYWYQQSLDQGLQFLIQYYNGEERAKGNILERFSAQQFPDLHSELNLSSLELGDSALYFCASSVPPGGAVGTEAFFGQGTRLTVV.

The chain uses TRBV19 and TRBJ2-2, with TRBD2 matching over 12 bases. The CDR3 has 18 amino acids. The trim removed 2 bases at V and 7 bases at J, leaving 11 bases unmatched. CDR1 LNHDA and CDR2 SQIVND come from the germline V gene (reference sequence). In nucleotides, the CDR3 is TGTGCCAGTAGTATATCAGTGCTACTAGCGGGAGGATTCGGGGAGCTGTTTTTT. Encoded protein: CASSISVLLAGGFGELFF.

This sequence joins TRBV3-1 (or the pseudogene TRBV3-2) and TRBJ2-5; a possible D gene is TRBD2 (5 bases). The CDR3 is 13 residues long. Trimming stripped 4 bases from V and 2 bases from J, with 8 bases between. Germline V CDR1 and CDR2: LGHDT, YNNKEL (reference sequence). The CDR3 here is CASSPRGQETQYF. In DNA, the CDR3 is TGTGCCAGCAGCCCCCGGGGACAAGAGACCCAGTACTTC.

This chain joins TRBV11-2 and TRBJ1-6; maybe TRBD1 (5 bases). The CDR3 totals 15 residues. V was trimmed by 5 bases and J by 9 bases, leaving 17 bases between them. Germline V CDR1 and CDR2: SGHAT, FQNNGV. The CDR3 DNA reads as TGTGCCAGCAGCCCCTGGGGCAGGGTCGTTTCACCCCTCCACTTT. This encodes CASSPWGRVVSPLHF. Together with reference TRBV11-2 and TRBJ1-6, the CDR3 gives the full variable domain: EAGVAQSPRYKIIEKRQSVAFWCNPISGHATLYWYQQILGQGPKLLIQFQNNGVVDDSQLPKDRFSAERLKGVDSTLKIQPAKLEDSAVYLCASSPWGRVVSPLHFGNGTRLTVT.

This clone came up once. DNA of the CDR3: TGTGCCAGCAGGGCCGGGACAGGGGGCTCCTATAATTCACCCCTCCACTTT. Translated: CASRAGTGGSYNSPLHF. The chain has TRBV27 and TRBJ1-6, with 11 bases aligning to TRBD1. The CDR3 length is 17 residues. Germline trimming cut 6 bases from V and 0 bases from J; bases unmatched to any gene: 4. Looked up from germline, CDR1 is MNHEY and CDR2 is SMNVEV (reference sequence).

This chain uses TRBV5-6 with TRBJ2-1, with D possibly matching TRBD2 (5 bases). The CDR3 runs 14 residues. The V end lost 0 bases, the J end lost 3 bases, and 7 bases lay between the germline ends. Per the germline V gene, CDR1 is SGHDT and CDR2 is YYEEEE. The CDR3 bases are TGTGCCAGCAGCTTGGGCGGGTTCTACAATGAGCAGTTCTTC. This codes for CASSLGGFYNEQFF.

The CDR3 spells CASSRTGQGWETQYF. CDR3 DNA sequence: TGCGCCAGCAGCCGAACGGGACAGGGGTGGGAGACCCAGTACTTC. The rearrangement joins TRBV4-1 to TRBJ2-5; 10 positions match TRBD1. The trim removed 4 bases at V and 5 bases at J, leaving 7 bases unmatched. CDR1 and CDR2 (germline): MGHRA, YSYEKL. CDR3 size: 15 residues.

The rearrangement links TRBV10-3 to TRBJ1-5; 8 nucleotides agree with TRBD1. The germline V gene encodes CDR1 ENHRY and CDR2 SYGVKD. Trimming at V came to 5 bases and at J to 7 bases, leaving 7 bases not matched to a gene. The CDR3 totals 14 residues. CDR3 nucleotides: TGTGCCATCAGTAGTCAGGGGGCAGACCAGCCCCAGCATTTT. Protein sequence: CAISSQGADQPQHF.

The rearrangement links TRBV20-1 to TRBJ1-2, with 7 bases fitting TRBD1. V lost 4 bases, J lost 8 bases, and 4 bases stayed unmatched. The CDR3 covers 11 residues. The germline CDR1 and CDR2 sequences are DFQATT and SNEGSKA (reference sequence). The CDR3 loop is CSAKGQVGYTF. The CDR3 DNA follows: TGCAGTGCTAAAGGACAGGTCGGCTACACCTTC.

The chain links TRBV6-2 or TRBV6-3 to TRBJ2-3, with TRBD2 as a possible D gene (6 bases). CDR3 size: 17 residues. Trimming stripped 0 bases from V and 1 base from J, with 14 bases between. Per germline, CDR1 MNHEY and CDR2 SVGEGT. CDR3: CASSYSLGGAGTDTQYF. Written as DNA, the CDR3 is TGTGCCAGCAGTTACTCATTGGGCGGGGCCGGCACAGATACGCAGTATTTT.

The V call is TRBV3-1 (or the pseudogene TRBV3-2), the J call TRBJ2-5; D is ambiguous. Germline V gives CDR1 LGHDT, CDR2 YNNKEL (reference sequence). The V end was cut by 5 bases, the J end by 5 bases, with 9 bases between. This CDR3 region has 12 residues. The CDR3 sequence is CASSNLEETQYF. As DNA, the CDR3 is TGTGCCAGCAGCAACCTAGAGGAGACCCAGTACTTC.

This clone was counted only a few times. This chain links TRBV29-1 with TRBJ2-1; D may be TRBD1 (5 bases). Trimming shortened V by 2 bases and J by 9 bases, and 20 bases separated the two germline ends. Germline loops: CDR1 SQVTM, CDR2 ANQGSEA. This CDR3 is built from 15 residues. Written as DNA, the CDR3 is TGCAGCGTTGAACCGATTCAGGCAGCCAGGGTTGAGCAGTTCTTC. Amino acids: CSVEPIQAARVEQFF.

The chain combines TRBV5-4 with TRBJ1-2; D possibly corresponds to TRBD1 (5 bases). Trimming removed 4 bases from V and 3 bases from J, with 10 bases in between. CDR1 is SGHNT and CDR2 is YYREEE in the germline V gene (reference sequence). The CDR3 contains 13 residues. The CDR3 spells CASSGRGYYGYTF. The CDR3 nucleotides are TGTGCCAGCAGCGGTAGGGGTTACTATGGCTACACCTTC.

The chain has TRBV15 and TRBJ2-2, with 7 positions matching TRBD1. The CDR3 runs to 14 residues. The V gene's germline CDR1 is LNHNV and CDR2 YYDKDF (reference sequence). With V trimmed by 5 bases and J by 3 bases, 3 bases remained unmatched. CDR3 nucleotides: TGTGCCACCAGCCGCGACAGGGACACCGGGGAGCTGTTTTTT. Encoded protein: CATSRDRDTGELFF.

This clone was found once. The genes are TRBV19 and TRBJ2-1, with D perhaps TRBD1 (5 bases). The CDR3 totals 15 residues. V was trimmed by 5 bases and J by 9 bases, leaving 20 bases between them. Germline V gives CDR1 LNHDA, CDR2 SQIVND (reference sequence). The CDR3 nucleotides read TGTGCCAGTAGTGTACTCTCCCAGGGTTTCACTGAGCAGTTCTTC. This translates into CASSVLSQGFTEQFF.

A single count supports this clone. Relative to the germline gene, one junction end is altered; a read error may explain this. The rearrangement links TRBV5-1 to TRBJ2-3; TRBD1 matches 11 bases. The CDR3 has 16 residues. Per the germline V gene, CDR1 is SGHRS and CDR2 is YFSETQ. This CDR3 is CASSPDRGPGDSLMNF. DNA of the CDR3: TGCGCCAGCAGCCCGGACAGGGGGCCAGGGGACTCGTTGATGAATTTT.

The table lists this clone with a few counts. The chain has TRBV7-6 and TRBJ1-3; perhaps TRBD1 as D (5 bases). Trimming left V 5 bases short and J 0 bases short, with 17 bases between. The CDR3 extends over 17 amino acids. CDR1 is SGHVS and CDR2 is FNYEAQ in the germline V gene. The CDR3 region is CASSQPAGPGSGNTIYF. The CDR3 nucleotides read TGTGCCAGCAGCCAACCGGCGGGGCCAGGCTCTGGAAACACCATATATTTT.

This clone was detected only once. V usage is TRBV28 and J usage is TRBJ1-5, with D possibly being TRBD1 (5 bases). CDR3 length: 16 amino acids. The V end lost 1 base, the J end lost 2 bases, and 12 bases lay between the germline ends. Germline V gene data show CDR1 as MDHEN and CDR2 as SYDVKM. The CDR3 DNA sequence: TGTGCCAGCAGTTTATTCCCGGGGGTGGGCAATCAGCCCCAGCATTTT. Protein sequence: CASSLFPGVGNQPQHF.

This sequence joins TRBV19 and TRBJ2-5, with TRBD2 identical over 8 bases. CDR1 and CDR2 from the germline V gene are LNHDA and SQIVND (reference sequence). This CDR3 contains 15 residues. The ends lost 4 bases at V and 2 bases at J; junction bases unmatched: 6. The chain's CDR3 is CASSTRTSGQETQYF. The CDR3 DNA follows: TGTGCCAGTAGTACCAGAACTAGCGGACAAGAGACCCAGTACTTC.

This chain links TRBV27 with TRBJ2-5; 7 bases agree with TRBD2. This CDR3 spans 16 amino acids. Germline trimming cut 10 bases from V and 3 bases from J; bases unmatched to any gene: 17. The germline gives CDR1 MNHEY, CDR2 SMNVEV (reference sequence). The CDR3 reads CATSDGGRKWKETQYF. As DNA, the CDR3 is TGTGCCACCTCCGACGGGGGGAGAAAATGGAAAGAGACCCAGTACTTC.

The CDR3 sequence: CASSLEAGTYNEQFF. As DNA, the CDR3 is TGCGCCAGCAGCTTGGAGGCAGGGACCTACAATGAGCAGTTCTTC. This chain joins TRBV5-1 and TRBJ2-1; D perhaps matches TRBD1 (5 bases). The V gene lost 0 bases and the J gene lost 2 bases, with 9 bases spanning the gap. The germline CDR1 and CDR2 sequences are SGHRS and YFSETQ. The CDR3 runs 15 residues.

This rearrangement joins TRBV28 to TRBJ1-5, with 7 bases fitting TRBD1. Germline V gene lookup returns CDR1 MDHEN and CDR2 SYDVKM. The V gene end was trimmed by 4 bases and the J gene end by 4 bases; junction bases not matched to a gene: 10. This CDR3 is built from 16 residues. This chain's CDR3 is CASSWAGTVLNQPQHF. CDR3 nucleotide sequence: TGTGCCAGCAGTTGGGCCGGGACAGTCCTTAATCAGCCCCAGCATTTT.

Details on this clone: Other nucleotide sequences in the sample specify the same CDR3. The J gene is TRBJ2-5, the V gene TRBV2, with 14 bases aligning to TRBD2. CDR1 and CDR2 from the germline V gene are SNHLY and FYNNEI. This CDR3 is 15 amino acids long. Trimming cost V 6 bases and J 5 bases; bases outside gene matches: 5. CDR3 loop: CASRGTSGSGETQYF. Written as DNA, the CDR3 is TGTGCCAGCAGAGGGACTAGCGGGAGTGGGGAGACCCAGTACTTC.

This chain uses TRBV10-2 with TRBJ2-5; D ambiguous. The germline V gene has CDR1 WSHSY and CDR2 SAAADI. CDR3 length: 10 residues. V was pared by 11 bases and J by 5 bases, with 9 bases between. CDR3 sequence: CAPPRETQYF. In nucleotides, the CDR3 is TGCGCCCCCCCTCGGGAGACCCAGTACTTC.

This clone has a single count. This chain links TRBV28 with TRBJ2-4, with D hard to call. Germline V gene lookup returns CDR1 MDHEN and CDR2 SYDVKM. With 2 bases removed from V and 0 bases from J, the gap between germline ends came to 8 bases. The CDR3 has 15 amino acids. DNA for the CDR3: TGTGCCAGCAGTTTAGACATCCTAGCCAAAAACATTCAGTACTTC. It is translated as CASSLDILAKNIQYF.

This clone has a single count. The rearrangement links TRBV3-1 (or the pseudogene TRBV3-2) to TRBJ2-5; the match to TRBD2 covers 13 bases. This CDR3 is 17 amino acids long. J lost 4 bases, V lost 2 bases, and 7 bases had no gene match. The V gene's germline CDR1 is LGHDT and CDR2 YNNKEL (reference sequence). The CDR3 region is CASSQRTSGRRRETQYF. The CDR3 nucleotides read TGTGCCAGCAGCCAACGGACTAGCGGGAGAAGACGAGAGACCCAGTACTTC.

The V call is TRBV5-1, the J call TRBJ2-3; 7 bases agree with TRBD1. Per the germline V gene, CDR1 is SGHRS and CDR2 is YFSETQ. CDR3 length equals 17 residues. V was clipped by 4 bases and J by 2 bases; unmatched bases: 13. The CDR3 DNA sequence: TGCGCCAGCAGCCCGACCCCGGGACAGACTATCACAGATACGCAGTATTTT. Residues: CASSPTPGQTITDTQYF. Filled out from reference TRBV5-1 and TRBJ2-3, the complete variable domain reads KAGVTQTPRYLIKTRGQQVTLSCSPISGHRSVSWYQQTPGQGLQFLFEYFSETQRNKGNFPGRFSGRQFSNSRSEMNVSTLELGDSALYLCASSPTPGQTITDTQYFGPGTRLTVL.

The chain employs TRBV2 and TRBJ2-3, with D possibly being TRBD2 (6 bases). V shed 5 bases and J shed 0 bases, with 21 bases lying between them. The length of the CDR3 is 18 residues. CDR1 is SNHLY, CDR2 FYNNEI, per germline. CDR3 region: CASSRSSERAGSTDTQYF. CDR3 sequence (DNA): TGTGCCAGCAGTAGGTCTAGCGAGAGGGCGGGTAGCACAGATACGCAGTATTTT.

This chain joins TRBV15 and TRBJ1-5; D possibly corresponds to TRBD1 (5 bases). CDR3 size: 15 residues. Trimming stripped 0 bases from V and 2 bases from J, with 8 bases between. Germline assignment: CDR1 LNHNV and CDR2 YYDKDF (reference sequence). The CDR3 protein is CATSRDLGGNQPQHF. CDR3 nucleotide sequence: TGTGCCACCAGCAGAGATCTAGGGGGCAATCAGCCCCAGCATTTT.

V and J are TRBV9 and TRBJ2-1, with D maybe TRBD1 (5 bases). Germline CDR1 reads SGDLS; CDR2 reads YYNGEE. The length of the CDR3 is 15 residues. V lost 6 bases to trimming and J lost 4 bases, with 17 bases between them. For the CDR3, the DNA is TGTGCCAGCACCCCATTCAGGGCCACTTACAATGAGCAGTTCTTC. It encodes CASTPFRATYNEQFF. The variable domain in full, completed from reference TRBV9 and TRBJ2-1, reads DSGVTQTPKHLITATGQRVTLRCSPRSGDLSVYWYQQSLDQGLQFLIQYYNGEERAKGNILERFSAQQFPDLHSELNLSSLELGDSALYFCASTPFRATYNEQFFGPGTRLTVL.

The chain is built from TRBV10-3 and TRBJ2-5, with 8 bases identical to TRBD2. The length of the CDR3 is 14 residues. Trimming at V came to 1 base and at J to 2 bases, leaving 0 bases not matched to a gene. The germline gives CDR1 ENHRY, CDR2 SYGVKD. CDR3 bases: TGTGCCATCAGTGAGTTAGCGGGACAAGAGACCCAGTACTTC. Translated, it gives CAISELAGQETQYF.